Described below is a single T cell receptor beta chain sequence and its context. Only in-frame clones appear in the TCRdb table, and some are missing; sequencing was by immunoSEQ multiplex PCR. The table records about 350,000 clones, 88% of them present only once. As to treatment: over 15 received Ad26.COV2.S at low or high dose, single or two shots; roughly 5 received placebo; per-sample allocation not given. Sampling was done on day 63 after the first vaccine or placebo injection. This CDR3 has 15 amino acids. Germline CDR1 is SGHTA and CDR2 is FQGNSA. V lost 5 bases and J lost 6; bases outside the gene matches: 10. This record comes from a study of Ad26.COV2.S vaccination and SARS-CoV-2 variants.

This clonotype was obtained from a person between 18 and 65 years old who received the Ad26.COV2.S COVID-19 vaccine or a placebo. The sequencing used peripheral blood, collected in a trial of Ad26.COV2.S vaccine versus placebo. The rearrangement joins TRBV7-2 to TRBJ1-5, with 7 nucleotides matching TRBD1. The DNA for the CDR3 is TGTGCCAGCAGCAAAGAAGGGACAGTAGGTCAGCCCCAGCATTTT. The encoded protein is CASSKEGTVGQPQHF.